These 10 T cell receptor beta chains originate from one sample sequenced in a study of T cell responses to AZD1222 COVID-19 vaccine. Data came from immunoSEQ multiplex PCR; TCRdb stores just in-frame clones and leaves some out. The sample has 100,000 to 120,000 clones; 85% to 95% are singletons. The sequenced sample was peripheral blood, obtained on day 0 of AZD1222 vaccination. These TCRs come from an adult in good health.

V and J are TRBV5-8 and TRBJ2-7, with TRBD1 as a possible D gene (5 bases). Trimming stripped 0 bases from V and 0 bases from J, with 7 bases between. Germline loops: CDR1 SGHTS, CDR2 YDEGEE. The CDR3 sequence is 14 residues long. The CDR3 nucleotides are TGTGCCAGCAGCTTGGTAGACAGCTCCTACGAGCAGTACTTC. Its translation is CASSLVDSSYEQYF. Supplemented by reference TRBV5-8 and TRBJ2-7, the full variable domain reads EAGVTQSPTHLIKTRGQQATLRCSPISGHTSVYWYQQALGLGLQFLLWYDEGEERNRGNFPPRFSGRQFPNYSSELNVNALELEDSALYLCASSLVDSSYEQYFGPGTRLTVT.

J is TRBJ1-2 and V is TRBV10-3, with D possibly being TRBD1 (5 bases). Trimming stripped 6 bases from V and 3 bases from J, with 17 bases between. Per germline, CDR1 ENHRY and CDR2 SYGVKD. The CDR3 spans 15 residues. CDR3 amino acids: CAISGGTSRDYGYTF. The CDR3 bases are TGTGCCATCAGCGGAGGGACGTCGAGGGACTATGGCTACACCTTC.

The V call is TRBV5-6, the J call TRBJ1-1; D not certain. CDR1 SGHDT and CDR2 YYEEEE come from the germline V gene. V was clipped by 0 bases and J by 1 base, with 10 bases between them. This CDR3 has 15 residues. The DNA of the CDR3 is TGTGCCAGCAGCTTGGGTTCCGTAACGAACACTGAAGCTTTCTTT. It translates to CASSLGSVTNTEAFF.

This chain joins TRBV30 and TRBJ1-5; 7 nucleotides align to TRBD1. The length of the CDR3 is 15 residues. With 5 bases clipped from V and 0 bases from J, the junction kept 7 bases outside the gene matches. Germline CDR1 and CDR2: GTSNPN and SVGIG (reference sequence). The CDR3 reads CAWSTGEGSNQPQHF. As DNA, the CDR3 is TGTGCCTGGTCCACAGGGGAGGGTAGCAATCAGCCCCAGCATTTT.

This sequence joins TRBV5-1 and TRBJ1-2, with TRBD1 identical over 7 bases. This CDR3 has 15 residues. The trim removed 1 base at V and 4 bases at J, leaving 7 bases unmatched. The V gene's germline CDR1 is SGHRS and CDR2 YFSETQ. CDR3 DNA: TGCGCCAGCAGCTTGCTGTCAAGACAGGGCTATGGCTACACCTTC. Amino acids: CASSLLSRQGYGYTF.

This rearrangement joins TRBV9 to TRBJ2-1; 7 bases map to TRBD2. V lost 0 bases and J lost 5; bases outside the gene matches: 5. Per the germline V gene, CDR1 is SGDLS and CDR2 is YYNGEE. This CDR3 has 15 residues. CDR3 residues: CASSVVSGVDNEQFF. Written as DNA, the CDR3 is TGTGCCAGCAGCGTAGTAAGCGGGGTAGACAATGAGCAGTTCTTC.

The CDR3 loop is CASSTAGNQETQYF. The CDR3 nucleotides are TGTGCCAGCAGCACCGCCGGGAACCAAGAGACCCAGTACTTC. V usage is TRBV7-2 and J usage is TRBJ2-5; D possibly corresponds to TRBD2 (5 bases). V was cut by 5 bases and J by 0 bases, with 10 bases left in between. The CDR3 consists of 14 residues. Germline lookup yields CDR1 SGHTA and CDR2 FQGNSA.

On this clone itself: The same CDR3 can be traced to other DNA sequences in this sample. V and J are TRBV12-3 or TRBV12-4 and TRBJ1-6; D remains ambiguous. Trimming cost V 2 bases and J 2 bases, with 1 base left between them. The CDR3 is 13 amino acids. The CDR3 region has the DNA TGTGCCAGCAGTTTACCCTATAATTCACCCCTCCACTTT. Translating gives CASSLPYNSPLHF.

The CDR3 nucleotides read TGTGCCAGCAGCTTGGGGACAGGGAACACCGGGGAGCTGTTTTTT. Translation gives CASSLGTGNTGELFF. The chain has TRBV5-4 and TRBJ2-2, with 7 bases matching TRBD1. V shed 0 bases, J shed 1 base, and the junction held 0 bases outside the gene matches. This CDR3 spans 15 amino acids. Germline assignment: CDR1 SGHNT and CDR2 YYREEE (reference sequence).

This clone was found once. V gene TRBV5-1 combines with J gene TRBJ1-2; no definite D call. The CDR3 is 14 amino acids. Germline values: CDR1 SGHRS, CDR2 YFSETQ. The V gene lost 3 bases and the J gene lost 4 bases, with 13 bases spanning the gap. CDR3 sequence reads: CASSYEDSIYGYTF. The CDR3 DNA is TGCGCCAGCAGCTACGAAGACTCCATCTATGGCTACACCTTC.